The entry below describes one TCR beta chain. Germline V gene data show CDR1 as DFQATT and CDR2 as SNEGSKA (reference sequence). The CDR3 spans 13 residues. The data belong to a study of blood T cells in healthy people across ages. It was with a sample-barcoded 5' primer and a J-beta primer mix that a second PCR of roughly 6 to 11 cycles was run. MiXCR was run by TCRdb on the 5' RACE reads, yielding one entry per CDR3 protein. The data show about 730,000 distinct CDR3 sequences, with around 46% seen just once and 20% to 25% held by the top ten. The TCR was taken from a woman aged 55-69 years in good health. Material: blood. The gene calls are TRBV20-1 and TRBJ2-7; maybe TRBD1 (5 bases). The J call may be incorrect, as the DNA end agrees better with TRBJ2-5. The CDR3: CSARTRPRGTQYF. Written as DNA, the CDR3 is TGCAGTGCTCGGACAAGGCCAAGGGGGACCCAGTACTTC.